This entry features one TCR beta chain sequence. It lacks a known antigen. No much larger clone exists at a distance of one base, and base qualities are not known. This sample was taken from a study of blood T cell repertoires in COVID-19 (TCRdb year 2020). Describing the broader study: Samples from collaborators originated in the United States, Italy and Spain and spanned both the acute and convalescent phases of COVID-19. Where available, HLA class I and class II types were taken from metadata supplied by the sample provider and were not determined by assay-based typing. Nearly every sample came with metadata listing a de-identified subject ID, COVID-19 status, age in years and sex. The samples were drawn from the first 160 participants of the ongoing ImmuneRACE study and from over a thousand subjects provided by 6 global collaborators. Deeply sampled blood TCRbeta repertoires from subjects exposed to, actively infected with, or recovered from COVID-19 were included in the dataset. The repertoires were released in a freely available public database meant as a resource for research on the immune response to SARS-CoV-2. The material from the prospective study consisted of cDNA or gDNA derived from T cells, B-cell-depleted T cells, or PBMCs. Overall study outcomes, separate from this receptor: How much clinical and demographic metadata was included differed by source and by participant, and the metadata was provided uncurated.

A second Seattle source provided samples from volunteer blood donors who had recovered from COVID-19. The collaborating institutions used their own protocols to collect whole blood in K2EDTA tubes. For TCRbeta analysis, collaborators shipped samples in one of three forms: frozen whole blood, isolated PBMCs, or DNA extracted from either of those sample types. Inclusive of the bounding cysteine and phenylalanine, the CDR3 is 14 residues long. Only CDR3 DNA remains: 42 bases, in frame from the first base. Deletion took 4 bases off V and 2 bases off J, with a span of 11 bases between the germline ends. The CDR1 and CDR2 encoded by the germline V gene (reference sequence) are LGHDT and YNNKEL. TCRbeta CDR3 regions were amplified from genomic DNA by means of the immunoSEQ Assay, a bias-controlled multiplex PCR. The original pipeline was this. Nucleated cell counts per sample were estimated from amplification of reference gene primers within the assay. Sequence reads were collapsed and filtered to measure the absolute abundance of every unique TCRbeta CDR3 rearrangement. Productive Simpson clonality was computed per sample as the square root of Simpson's diversity index over productive rearrangements. TCRdb provides this immuneACCESS table in a form limited to in-frame rearrangements. Some clones are lacking; in checked studies, under half of them reflect an unresolved V gene, and why the rest are absent is not known. V, J and clone size are taken as reported in that table, and D and trimming were inferred from the DNA itself. In all, the sample holds roughly 230,000 clones, and roughly 87% of those were seen once. 3.5% to 5.5% of the sample is held by the ten biggest clonotypes.

The sequenced sample was peripheral blood. The receptor was derived from a woman in her thirties or forties who had recovered from COVID-19. Recombination connected TRBV3-1 (or the pseudogene TRBV3-2) to TRBJ2-5, with the D gene uncertain. The CDR3 reads CASSLRGRQETQYF. The DNA reads as follows: TGTGCCAGCAGCCTTCGTGGCAGGCAAGAGACCCAGTACTTC.